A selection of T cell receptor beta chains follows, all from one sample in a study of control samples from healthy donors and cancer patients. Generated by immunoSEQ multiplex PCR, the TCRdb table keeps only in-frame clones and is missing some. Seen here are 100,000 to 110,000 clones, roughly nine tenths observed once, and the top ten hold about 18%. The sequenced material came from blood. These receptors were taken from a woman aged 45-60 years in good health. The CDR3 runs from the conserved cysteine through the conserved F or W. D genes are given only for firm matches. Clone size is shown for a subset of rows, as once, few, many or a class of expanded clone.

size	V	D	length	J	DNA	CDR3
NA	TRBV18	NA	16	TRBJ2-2	TGTGCCAGCTCACTACAGGGCCCCCCAGGTACCGGGGAGCTGTTTTTT	CASSLQGPPGTGELFF
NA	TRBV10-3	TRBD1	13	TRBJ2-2	TGTGCCGTCCAGGGGGCGACGACCGGGGAGCTGTTTTTT	CAVQGATTGELFF
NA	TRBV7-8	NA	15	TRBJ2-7	TGTGCCAGCAGCCCTGGTGGGGGAGGTGGCTACGAGCAGTACTTC	CASSPGGGGGYEQYF
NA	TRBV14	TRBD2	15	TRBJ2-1	TGTGCCAGCAGCGCCGCCGGGAGGGCCTACAATGAGCAGTTCTTC	CASSAAGRAYNEQFF
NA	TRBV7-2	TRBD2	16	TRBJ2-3	TGTGCCAGCAGCTTAGGGGTAGCGGGGGGGACAGATACGCAGTATTTT	CASSLGVAGGTDTQYF
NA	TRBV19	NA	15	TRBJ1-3	TGTGCCAGTAGTATGCGGCGGAATTCTGGAAACACCATATATTTT	CASSMRRNSGNTIYF
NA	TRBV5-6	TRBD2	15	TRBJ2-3	TGTGCCAGCAGCTTGGCACTAGCGGTCACAGATACGCAGTATTTT	CASSLALAVTDTQYF
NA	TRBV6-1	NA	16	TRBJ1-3	TGTGCCAGCAGTGCGCGGGTCCTGAGCTCTGGAAACACCATATATTTT	CASSARVLSSGNTIYF
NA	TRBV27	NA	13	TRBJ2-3	TGCGAATCTTGGGGGCACTCCACAGATACGCAGTATTTT	CESWGHSTDTQYF
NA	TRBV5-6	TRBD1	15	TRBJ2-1	TGTGCCAGCGGATTTCAGGGGGCTTCCTACAATGAGCAGTTCTTC	CASGFQGASYNEQFF
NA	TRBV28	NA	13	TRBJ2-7	TGTGCCAGCAGTTTAGGGCAGCCCTACGAGCAGTACTTC	CASSLGQPYEQYF
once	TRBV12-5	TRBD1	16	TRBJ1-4	TGTGCTAGTGGTTTGGGCCACGACAGGGCTAATGAAAAACTGTTTTTT	CASGLGHDRANEKLFF
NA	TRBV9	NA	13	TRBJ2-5	TGTGCCAGCAGCGTAGGGACAGAAGAGACCCAGTACTTC	CASSVGTEETQYF
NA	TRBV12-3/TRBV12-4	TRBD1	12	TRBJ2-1	TGTGCCAGCAGTCCCCGGGACAGTCGGCAGTTCTTC	CASSPRDSRQFF
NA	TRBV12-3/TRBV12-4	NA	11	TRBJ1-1	TGTGCCAGCAGTTTGTACACTGAAGCTTTCTTT	CASSLYTEAFF
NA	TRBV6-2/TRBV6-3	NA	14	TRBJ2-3	TGTGCCAGCAGTCTACTGGGACCCACAGATACGCAGTATTTT	CASSLLGPTDTQYF
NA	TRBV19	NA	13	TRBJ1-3	TGTGCCAGTAGTATAGATCGAGCTAACACCATATATTTT	CASSIDRANTIYF
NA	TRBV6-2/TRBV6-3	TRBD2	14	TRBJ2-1	TGTGCCAGCAGCAAAAGCGGGGGGTTGAATGAGCAGTTCTTC	CASSKSGGLNEQFF
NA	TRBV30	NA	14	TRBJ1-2	TGTGCCGGGTTAAGGACCCGAGCCAACTATGGCTACACCTTC	CAGLRTRANYGYTF
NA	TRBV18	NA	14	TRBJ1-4	TGTGCCAGCTCAGACGGGGGGGAAGCAGAAAAACTGTTTTTT	CASSDGGEAEKLFF
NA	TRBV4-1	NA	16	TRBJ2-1	TGCGCCAGCAGCCTCCACCCCCAGCGCTCCTACAATGAGCAGTTCTTC	CASSLHPQRSYNEQFF
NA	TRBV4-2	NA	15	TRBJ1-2	TGTGCCAGCAGCCAAGATTATTACAGAGAGATGGGCTACACCTTC	CASSQDYYREMGYTF
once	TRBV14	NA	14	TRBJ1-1	TGTGCCAGCAGCCAAGATTCGGGTGTGACTGAAGCTTTCTTT	CASSQDSGVTEAFF
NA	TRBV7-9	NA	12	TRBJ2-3	TGTGCCAGCATAGGGGGAACAGATACGCAGTATTTT	CASIGGTDTQYF
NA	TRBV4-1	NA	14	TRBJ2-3	TGCGCCAGCAGCCAACTCGGGACCACAGATACGCAGTATTTT	CASSQLGTTDTQYF
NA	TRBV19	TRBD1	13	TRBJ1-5	TGTGCCAGTAGTAGACAGGGAGGTCAGCCCCAGCATTTT	CASSRQGGQPQHF
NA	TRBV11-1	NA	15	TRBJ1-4	TGTGCCAGCAGTCCCGACCGGACAGACGGAGAAAAACTGTTTTTT	CASSPDRTDGEKLFF
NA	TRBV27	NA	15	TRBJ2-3	TGTGCCAGCAGTTTAGGATACTCAACGGCAGATACGCAGTATTTT	CASSLGYSTADTQYF
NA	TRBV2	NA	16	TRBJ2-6	TGTGCCAGCAATTTGACACCTCTGCCTGGGGCCAACGTCCTGACTTTC	CASNLTPLPGANVLTF
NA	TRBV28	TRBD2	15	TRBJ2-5	TGTGCCAGCAGCAGAGCGGGAGGGACCCGAGAGACCCAGTACTTC	CASSRAGGTRETQYF
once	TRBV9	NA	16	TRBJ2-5	TGTGCCAGCAGCGGGGCCGGGGCGGCCCCACAAGAGACCCAGTACTTC	CASSGAGAAPQETQYF
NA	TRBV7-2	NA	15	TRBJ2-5	TGTGCCAGCAGCCCCCGGAACGGGAGACAAGAGACCCAGTACTTC	CASSPRNGRQETQYF
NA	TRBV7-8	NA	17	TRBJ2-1	TGTGCCAGCAGCTCCCTCAGGGCAGGGTCCAACAACAATGAGCAGTTCTTC	CASSSLRAGSNNNEQFF
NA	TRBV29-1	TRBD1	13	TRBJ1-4	TGCAGCGCCAAGCAGGGGGCGAATGAAAAACTGTTTTTT	CSAKQGANEKLFF
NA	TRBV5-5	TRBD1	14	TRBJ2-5	TGTGCCAGCAACTTCCCTGACAGGGAAGAGACCCAGTACTTC	CASNFPDREETQYF
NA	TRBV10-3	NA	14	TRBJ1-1	TGTGCCATCACGGGGGAGGGGGGCTCCACTGAAGCTTTCTTT	CAITGEGGSTEAFF
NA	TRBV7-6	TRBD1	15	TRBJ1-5	TGTGCCAGCAGCTTAGGACAGGGACGGAATCAGCCCCAGCATTTT	CASSLGQGRNQPQHF
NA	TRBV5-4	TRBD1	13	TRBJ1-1	TGTGCCAGCAGCTCGCGACAGGGTATGGAAGCTTTCTTT	CASSSRQGMEAFF
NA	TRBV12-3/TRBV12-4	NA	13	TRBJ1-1	TGTGCCAGCACCGCCGCCATGAACACTGAAGCTTTCTTT	CASTAAMNTEAFF
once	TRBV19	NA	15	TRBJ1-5	TGTGCCAGTAGTATCCAAGGACCCAAGAGTGTGGCCCAGCATTTT	CASSIQGPKSVAQHF
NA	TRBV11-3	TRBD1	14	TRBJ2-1	TGTGCCAGCAGCTTGGGACAGGGTTGGGATGAGCAGTTCTTC	CASSLGQGWDEQFF
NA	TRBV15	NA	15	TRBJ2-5	TGTGCCACCAGCTCCCGACAGACCATGGGAGAGACCCAGTACTTC	CATSSRQTMGETQYF
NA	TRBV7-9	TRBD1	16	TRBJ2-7	TGTGCCAGCAGCTTTGCCGGGACAGGGATACCCTACGAGCAGTACTTC	CASSFAGTGIPYEQYF
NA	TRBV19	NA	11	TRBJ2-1	TGTGCCAGTACCGACTACAATGAGCAGTTCTTC	CASTDYNEQFF
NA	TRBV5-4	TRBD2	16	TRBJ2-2	TGTGCCAGCAGCCATCGAATAGCGGGGGTTTCCGGGGAGCTGTTTTTT	CASSHRIAGVSGELFF
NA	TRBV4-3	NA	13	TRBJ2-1	TGCGCCAGCAGCCCATACGGGGACAATGAGCAGTTCTTC	CASSPYGDNEQFF
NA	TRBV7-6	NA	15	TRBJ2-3	TGTGCCAGCAGCTTAGGGCAGGGGATCACAGATACGCAGTATTTT	CASSLGQGITDTQYF
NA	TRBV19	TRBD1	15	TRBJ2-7	TGTGCCAGTAGTATTCCGGGACAGGGTCTTTACGAGCAGTACTTC	CASSIPGQGLYEQYF
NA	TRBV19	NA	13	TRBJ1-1	TGTGCCAGTAATATGGCGGGGAGCCTTGAAGCTTTCTTT	CASNMAGSLEAFF
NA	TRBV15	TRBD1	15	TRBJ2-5	TGTGCCACCAGCAGGAGGACAGGGGGGTTCGAGACCCAGTACTTC	CATSRRTGGFETQYF
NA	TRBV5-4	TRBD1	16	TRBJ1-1	TGTGCCACGGGATTACAGGGGGCAACAGGGTACACTGAAGCTTTCTTT	CATGLQGATGYTEAFF